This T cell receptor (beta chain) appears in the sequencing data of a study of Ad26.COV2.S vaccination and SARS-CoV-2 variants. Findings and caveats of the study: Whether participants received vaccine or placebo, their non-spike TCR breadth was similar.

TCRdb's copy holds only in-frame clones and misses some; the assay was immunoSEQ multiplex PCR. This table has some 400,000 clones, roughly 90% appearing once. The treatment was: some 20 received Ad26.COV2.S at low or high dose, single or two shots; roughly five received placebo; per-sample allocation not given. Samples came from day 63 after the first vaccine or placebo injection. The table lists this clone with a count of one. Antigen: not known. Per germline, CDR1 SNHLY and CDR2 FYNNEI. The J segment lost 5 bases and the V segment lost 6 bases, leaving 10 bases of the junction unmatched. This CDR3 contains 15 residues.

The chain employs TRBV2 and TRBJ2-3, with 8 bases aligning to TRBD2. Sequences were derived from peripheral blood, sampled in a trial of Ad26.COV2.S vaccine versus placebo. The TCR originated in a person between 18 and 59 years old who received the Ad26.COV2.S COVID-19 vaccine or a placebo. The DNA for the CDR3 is TGTGCCAGCAGGGAAAAGAGCGGGAGAGGAGATACGCAGTATTTT. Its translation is CASREKSGRGDTQYF.